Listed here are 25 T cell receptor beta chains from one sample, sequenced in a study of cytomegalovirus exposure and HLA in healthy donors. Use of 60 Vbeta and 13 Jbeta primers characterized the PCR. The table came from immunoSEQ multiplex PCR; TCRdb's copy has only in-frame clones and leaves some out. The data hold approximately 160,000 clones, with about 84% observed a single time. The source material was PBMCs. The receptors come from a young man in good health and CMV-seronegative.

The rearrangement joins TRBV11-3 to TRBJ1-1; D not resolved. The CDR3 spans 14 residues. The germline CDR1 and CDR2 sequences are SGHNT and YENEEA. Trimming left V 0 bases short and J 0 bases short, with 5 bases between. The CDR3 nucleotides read TGTGCCAGCAGCTTAGAACAGCTGAACACTGAAGCTTTCTTT. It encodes CASSLEQLNTEAFF.

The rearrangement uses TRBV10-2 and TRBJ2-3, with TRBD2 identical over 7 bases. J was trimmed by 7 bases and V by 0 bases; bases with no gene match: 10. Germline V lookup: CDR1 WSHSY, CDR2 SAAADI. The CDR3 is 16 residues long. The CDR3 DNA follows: TGCGCCAGCAGTGAGTCGGGGACTATATCGTTCTATACGCAGTATTTT. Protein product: CASSESGTISFYTQYF.

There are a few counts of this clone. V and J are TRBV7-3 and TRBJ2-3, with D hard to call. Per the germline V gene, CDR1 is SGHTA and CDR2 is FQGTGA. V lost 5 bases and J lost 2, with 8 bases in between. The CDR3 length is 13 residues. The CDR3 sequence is CASSVELTDTQYF. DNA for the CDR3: TGTGCCAGCAGCGTTGAGCTCACAGATACGCAGTATTTT.

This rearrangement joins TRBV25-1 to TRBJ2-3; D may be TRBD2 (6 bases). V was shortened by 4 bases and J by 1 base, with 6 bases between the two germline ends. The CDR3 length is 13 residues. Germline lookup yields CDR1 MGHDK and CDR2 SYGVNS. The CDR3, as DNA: TGTGCCAGCAGTGGGGGGGGCACAGATACGCAGTATTTT. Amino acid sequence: CASSGGGTDTQYF.

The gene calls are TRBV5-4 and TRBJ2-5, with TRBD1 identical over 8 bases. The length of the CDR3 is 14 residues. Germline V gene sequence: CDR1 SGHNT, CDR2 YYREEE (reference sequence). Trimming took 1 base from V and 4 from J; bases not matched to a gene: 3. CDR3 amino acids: CASSLPGGGETQYF. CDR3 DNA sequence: TGTGCCAGCAGCTTGCCAGGGGGCGGAGAGACCCAGTACTTC.

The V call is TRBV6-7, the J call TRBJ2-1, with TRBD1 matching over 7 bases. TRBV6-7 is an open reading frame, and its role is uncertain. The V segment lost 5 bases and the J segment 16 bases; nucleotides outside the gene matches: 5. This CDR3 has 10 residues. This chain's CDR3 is CASSLGQSFF. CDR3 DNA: TGTGCCAGCAGTCTGGGACAGTCCTTCTTC.

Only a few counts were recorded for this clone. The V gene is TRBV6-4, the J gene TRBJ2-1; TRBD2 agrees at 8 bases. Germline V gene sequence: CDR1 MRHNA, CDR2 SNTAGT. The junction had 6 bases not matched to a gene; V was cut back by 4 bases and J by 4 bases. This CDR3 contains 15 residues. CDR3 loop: CASSGSGGDYNEQFF. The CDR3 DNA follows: TGTGCCAGCAGTGGCAGCGGGGGAGATTACAATGAGCAGTTCTTC.

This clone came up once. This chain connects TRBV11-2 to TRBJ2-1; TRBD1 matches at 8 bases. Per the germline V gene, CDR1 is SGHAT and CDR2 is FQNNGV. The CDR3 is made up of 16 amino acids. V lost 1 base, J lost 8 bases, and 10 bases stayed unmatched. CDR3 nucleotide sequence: TGTGCCAGCAGCTTAGCGTTTGACAGGGGAATGTATGAGCAGTTCTTC. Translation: CASSLAFDRGMYEQFF.

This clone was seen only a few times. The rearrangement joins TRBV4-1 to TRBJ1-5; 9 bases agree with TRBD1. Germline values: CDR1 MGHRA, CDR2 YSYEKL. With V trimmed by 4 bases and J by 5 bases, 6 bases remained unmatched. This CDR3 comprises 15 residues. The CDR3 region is CASSPGQGYDQPQHF. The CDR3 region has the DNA TGCGCCAGCAGCCCGGGACAGGGATACGATCAGCCCCAGCATTTT.

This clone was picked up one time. The CDR3, as DNA: TGCAGCGTCGGAAGACAGGGAAACTATGGCTACACCTTC. Its translation: CSVGRQGNYGYTF. The chain employs TRBV29-1 and TRBJ1-2; 7 bases agree with TRBD1. The CDR3 is 13 amino acids. Looked up from germline, CDR1 is SQVTM and CDR2 is ANQGSEA. The ends lost 6 bases at V and 2 bases at J; junction bases unmatched: 6.

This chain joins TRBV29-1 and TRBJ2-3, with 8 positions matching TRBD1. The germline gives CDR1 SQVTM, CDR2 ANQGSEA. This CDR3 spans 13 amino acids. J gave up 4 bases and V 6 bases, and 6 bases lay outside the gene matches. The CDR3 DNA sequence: TGCAGCGTAGCTCAACAGGGGGCAGATACGCAGTATTTT. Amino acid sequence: CSVAQQGADTQYF.

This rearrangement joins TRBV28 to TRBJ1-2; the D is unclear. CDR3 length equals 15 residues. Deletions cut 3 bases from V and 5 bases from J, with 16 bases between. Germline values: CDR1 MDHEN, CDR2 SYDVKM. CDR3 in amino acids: CASSFLTGSDYGYTF. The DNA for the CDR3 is TGTGCCAGCAGTTTCCTAACCGGGAGCGATTATGGCTACACCTTC.

The DNA of the CDR3 is TGTGCCACCCTAGGGGTCAGAGCGGGACTCAACAATGAGCAGTTCTTC. This encodes CATLGVRAGLNNEQFF. This sequence joins TRBV10-3 and TRBJ2-1; 7 bases fit TRBD2. V shed 10 bases and J 5 bases; nucleotides not matched to a gene: 17. CDR1 and CDR2 from the germline V gene are ENHRY and SYGVKD. This CDR3 comprises 16 residues.

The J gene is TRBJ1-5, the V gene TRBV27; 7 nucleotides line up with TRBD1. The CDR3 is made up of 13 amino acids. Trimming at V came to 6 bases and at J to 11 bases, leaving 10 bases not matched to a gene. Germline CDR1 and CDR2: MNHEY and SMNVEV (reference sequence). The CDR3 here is CASRMQGGWTQHF. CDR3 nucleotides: TGTGCCAGCAGAATGCAGGGGGGTTGGACCCAGCATTTT.

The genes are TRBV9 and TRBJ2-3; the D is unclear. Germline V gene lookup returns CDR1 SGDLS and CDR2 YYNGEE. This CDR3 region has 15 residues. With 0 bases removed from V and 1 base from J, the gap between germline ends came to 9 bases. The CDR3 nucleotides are TGTGCCAGCAGCGTAGTCGCGGCAGGCACAGATACGCAGTATTTT. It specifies CASSVVAAGTDTQYF.

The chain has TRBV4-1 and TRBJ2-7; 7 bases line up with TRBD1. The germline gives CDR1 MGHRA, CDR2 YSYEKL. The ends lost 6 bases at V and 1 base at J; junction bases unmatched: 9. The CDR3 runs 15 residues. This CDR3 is CASRVRQGPSYEQYF. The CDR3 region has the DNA TGCGCCAGCAGGGTACGACAGGGCCCATCCTACGAGCAGTACTTC.

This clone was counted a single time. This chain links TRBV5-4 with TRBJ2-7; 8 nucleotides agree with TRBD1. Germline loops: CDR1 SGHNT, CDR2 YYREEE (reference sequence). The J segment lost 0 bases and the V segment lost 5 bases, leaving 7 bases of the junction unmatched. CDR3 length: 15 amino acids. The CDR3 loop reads CASSSGQDSSYEQYF. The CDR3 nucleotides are TGTGCCAGCAGTTCGGGACAGGACAGCTCCTACGAGCAGTACTTC.

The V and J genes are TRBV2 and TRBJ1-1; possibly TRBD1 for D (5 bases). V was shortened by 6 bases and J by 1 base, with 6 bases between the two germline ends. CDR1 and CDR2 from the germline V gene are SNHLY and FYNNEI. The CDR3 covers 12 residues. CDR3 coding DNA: TGTGCCAGCAGGGGGCCGAACACTGAAGCTTTCTTT. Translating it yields CASRGPNTEAFF.

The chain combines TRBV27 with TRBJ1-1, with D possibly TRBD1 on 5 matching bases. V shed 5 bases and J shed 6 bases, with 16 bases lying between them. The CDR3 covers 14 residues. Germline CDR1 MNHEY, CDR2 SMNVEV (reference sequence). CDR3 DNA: TGTGCCAGCAGTCAACTCAGGGAAAAAGCTGAAGCTTTCTTT. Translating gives CASSQLREKAEAFF.

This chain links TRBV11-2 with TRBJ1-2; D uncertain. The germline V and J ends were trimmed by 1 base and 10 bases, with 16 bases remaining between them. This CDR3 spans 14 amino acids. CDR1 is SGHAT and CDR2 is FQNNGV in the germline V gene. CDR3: CASSLVSMDASYTF. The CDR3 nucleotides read TGTGCCAGCAGCTTAGTTAGCATGGATGCCTCCTACACCTTC. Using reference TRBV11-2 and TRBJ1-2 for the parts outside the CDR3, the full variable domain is EAGVAQSPRYKIIEKRQSVAFWCNPISGHATLYWYQQILGQGPKLLIQFQNNGVVDDSQLPKDRFSAERLKGVDSTLKIQPAKLEDSAVYLCASSLVSMDASYTFGSGTRLTVV.

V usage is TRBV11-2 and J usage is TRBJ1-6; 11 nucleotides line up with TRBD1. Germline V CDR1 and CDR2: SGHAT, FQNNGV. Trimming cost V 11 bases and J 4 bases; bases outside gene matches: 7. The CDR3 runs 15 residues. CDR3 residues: CACSRDRGYNSPLHF. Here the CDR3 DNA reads TGTGCCTGTAGCCGGGACAGGGGGTATAATTCACCCCTCCACTTT.

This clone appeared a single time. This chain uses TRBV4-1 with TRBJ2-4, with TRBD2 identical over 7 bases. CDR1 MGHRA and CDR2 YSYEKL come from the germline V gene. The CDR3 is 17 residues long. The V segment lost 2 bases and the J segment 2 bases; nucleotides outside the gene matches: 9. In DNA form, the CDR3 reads TGCGCCAGCAGCCAACAGGGATCAGGGACTACCAAAAACATTCAGTACTTC. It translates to CASSQQGSGTTKNIQYF.

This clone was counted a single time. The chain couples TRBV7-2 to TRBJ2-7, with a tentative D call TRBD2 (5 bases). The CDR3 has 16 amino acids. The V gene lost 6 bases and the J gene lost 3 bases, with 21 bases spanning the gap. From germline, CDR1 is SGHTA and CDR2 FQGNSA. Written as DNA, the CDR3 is TGTGCCAGCAGTCAGACACCCCTCGGACTCTACTACGAGCAGTACTTC. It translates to CASSQTPLGLYYEQYF.

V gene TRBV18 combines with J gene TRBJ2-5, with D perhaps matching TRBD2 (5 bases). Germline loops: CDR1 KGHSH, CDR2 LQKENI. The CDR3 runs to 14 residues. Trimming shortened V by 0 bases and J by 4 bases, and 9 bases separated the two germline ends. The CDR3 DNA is TGTGCCAGCTCACCACCCGGAGGTGGAGAGACCCAGTACTTC. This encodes CASSPPGGGETQYF.

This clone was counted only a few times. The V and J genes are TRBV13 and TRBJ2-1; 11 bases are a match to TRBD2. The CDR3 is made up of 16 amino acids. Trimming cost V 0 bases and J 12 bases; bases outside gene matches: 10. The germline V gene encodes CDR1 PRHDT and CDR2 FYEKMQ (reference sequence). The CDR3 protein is CASSLGRDSGRVPQFF. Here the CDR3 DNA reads TGTGCCAGCAGCTTAGGCCGGGATAGCGGGAGGGTCCCGCAGTTCTTC.